Listed below are T cell receptor beta chains from one sample, sequenced in a study of blood T cells in healthy people across ages. TCRdb processed the 5' RACE reads anew with MiXCR; each CDR3 protein has one entry. The table has 700,000 or so distinct CDR3 sequences, 20% to 25% seen once. Source material: blood. These receptors were collected from a man aged 70-80 years in good health. Both conserved end residues are part of each CDR3. The D gene is left open where the match is weak. Where a row states a size, it is once, few, many or the class of an expanded clone; other rows omit it.

d_gene | j_gene | v_gene | abundance | CDR3nt | CDR3aa
. | TRBJ2-1 | TRBV24-1 | . | TGTGCCACTCGAGGGGGAGGGGCTTCCTACAATGAGCAGTTCTTC | CATRGGGASYNEQFF
. | TRBJ2-7 | TRBV7-9 | . | TGTGCCAGCAGCTTAGAGGGGGGGCGCTTATACGAGCAGTACTTC | CASSLEGGRLYEQYF
. | TRBJ2-7 | TRBV6-6 | few | TGTGCCAGCCTAGGCCGAGACTCCTACGAGCAGTACTTC | CASLGRDSYEQYF
TRBD2 | TRBJ2-1 | TRBV5-1 | few | TGCGCCAGCAGCTTGGGGCCTAGCGGGGCCTACAATGAGCAGTTCTTC | CASSLGPSGAYNEQFF
TRBD1 | TRBJ2-5 | TRBV29-1 | . | TGCAGCGTAAAACTGAGGGGGCTCGAGACCCAGTACTTC | CSVKLRGLETQYF
TRBD1 | TRBJ2-4 | TRBV5-1 | few | TGCGCCAGCAGCTTAGCGGACAGGCCCGGCATTCAGTACTTC | CASSLADRPGIQYF
TRBD1 | TRBJ1-4 | TRBV5-1 | . | TGCGCCAGCAGCTTGGGACAGGGGACGACTTTTGCGGAAAAACTGTTTTTT | CASSLGQGTTFAEKLFF
. | TRBJ2-1 | TRBV5-1 | . | TGCGCCAGCAGCTTGGTGGCAAGCTCCTACAATGAGCAGTTCTTC | CASSLVASSYNEQFF
. | TRBJ1-4 | TRBV5-1 | . | TGCGCCAGCAGCTTGGAGGACGGGGATGAAAAACTGTTTTTT | CASSLEDGDEKLFF
. | TRBJ2-1 | TRBV11-3 | . | TGTGCCAGCAGCTCACAGACTAGGCAGTTCTTC | CASSSQTRQFF
TRBD2 | TRBJ2-1 | TRBV12-3/TRBV12-4 | . | TGTGCCACCCTACCGGGAGGCTCCTACAATGAGCAGTTCTTC | CATLPGGSYNEQFF
TRBD2 | TRBJ2-1 | TRBV12-3/TRBV12-4 | . | TGTGCCAGCAGTTTGGCAGCGGGAGTCAATGAGCAGTTCTTC | CASSLAAGVNEQFF
. | TRBJ1-3 | TRBV5-6 | few | TGTGCCAGCAGCTCTGAAGGGCCCTCTGGAAACACCATATATTTT | CASSSEGPSGNTIYF
. | TRBJ2-2 | TRBV20-1 | few | TGCAGTGCTAGATCCCGAACAGAGAACGGGAACACCGGGGAGCTGTTTTTT | CSARSRTENGNTGELFF
. | TRBJ2-4 | TRBV5-8 | few | TGTGCCAGCAGCTTGGTCGGGACAATCATTCAGTACTTC | CASSLVGTIIQYF
. | TRBJ2-1 | TRBV6-5 | few | TGTGCCAGCAGTTACTCGAAATTAGACACCAACAATGAGCAGTTCTTC | CASSYSKLDTNNEQFF
. | TRBJ2-6 | TRBV20-1 | . | TGCAGTGTGAAAGGGCAGCGCCGCTCTGGGGCCAACGTCCTGACTTTC | CSVKGQRRSGANVLTF
. | TRBJ2-2 | TRBV7-8 | many | TGTGCCAGCAGGGGCCGGGGCACCGGGGAGCTGTTTTTT | CASRGRGTGELFF
. | TRBJ1-5 | TRBV4-1 | . | TGCGCCAGCAGCCAAGATCGGATAACACGCCACGGGGGCAATCAGCCCCAGCATTTT | CASSQDRITRHGGNQPQHF
. | TRBJ2-7 | TRBV5-5 | . | TGTGCCAGCAGCTTCCGGGACTCCTCGAGGATTTACGAGCAGTACTTC | CASSFRDSSRIYEQYF
. | TRBJ2-7 | TRBV12-3/TRBV12-4 | few | TGTGCCACTTCGCTTGAGGGCGGCTACGAGCAGTACTTC | CATSLEGGYEQYF
. | TRBJ2-1 | TRBV7-2 | . | TGTGCCAGCAGCTTTTATTACCCAAATGAGCAGTTCTTC | CASSFYYPNEQFF